In its sample, the clone carrying this T cell receptor (delta chain) ranks as medium-sized. One base separates it from a far larger clone, so it is likely a read error. The sample holds other DNA sequences that translate to the same CDR3. TCRdb repeated clone calling on the RT-PCR reads with CATT. This table has around 1,500 delta-chain clones, about a tenth appearing once. This entry comes from a study of gamma-delta T cells after stem cell transplantation. Germline trimming cut 2 bases from V and 0 bases from J; bases unmatched to any gene: 10. The CDR3 has 18 amino acids. CDR1 and CDR2 from the germline V gene are GEAIGNYY and EKD.

The genes are TRDV2 and TRDJ1; TRDD3 matches 11 bases. The source of this sequence is a human donor. It is not recorded whose cells these are; they may come from a transplant donor. Input material: gamma-delta T cells. The CDR3 spells CACDIVGDTRSYTDKLIF. CDR3 nucleotide sequence: TGTGCCTGTGACATAGTGGGGGATACGCGATCCTACACCGATAAACTCATCTTT.